Shown below are 3 T cell receptor beta chains from a single sample sequenced in a study of cytomegalovirus exposure and HLA in healthy donors. Profiled with immunoSEQ multiplex PCR; TCRdb holds only in-frame clones, not every one. The sample lists fewer than 140,000 clones; about 87% were seen once. The sequencing sample was made of PBMCs. The receptors were sampled from a woman aged 18 to 35 in good health and CMV-seropositive.

The chain carries TRBV28 and TRBJ1-2; 7 positions agree with TRBD1. The CDR3 length is 15 residues. In germline, CDR1 is MDHEN, CDR2 SYDVKM. The J segment lost 0 bases and the V segment lost 6 bases, leaving 7 bases of the junction unmatched. The CDR3 loop is CASRRQGATNYGYTF. The CDR3 DNA follows: TGTGCCAGCAGACGACAGGGAGCGACTAACTATGGCTACACCTTC.

The chain combines TRBV28 with TRBJ1-5, with TRBD1 as a possible D gene (6 bases). V was shortened by 1 base and J by 5 bases, with 12 bases between the two germline ends. Germline assignment: CDR1 MDHEN and CDR2 SYDVKM. The CDR3 runs to 15 residues. The CDR3 loop reads CASSLLTGQDQPQHF. The CDR3 DNA reads as TGTGCCAGCAGTTTATTAACAGGGCAGGATCAGCCCCAGCATTTT.

V and J are TRBV9 and TRBJ2-3; perhaps TRBD2 as D (7 bases). Germline CDR1 SGDLS, CDR2 YYNGEE. V lost 0 bases, J lost 0 bases, and 17 bases lay in between. This CDR3 comprises 18 residues. DNA of the CDR3: TGTGCCAGCAGCGTAGAGGGGGGAGCGGGAACTAGCACAGATACGCAGTATTTT. This translates into CASSVEGGAGTSTDTQYF. Complete variable domain (other parts from reference TRBV9 and TRBJ2-3): DSGVTQTPKHLITATGQRVTLRCSPRSGDLSVYWYQQSLDQGLQFLIQYYNGEERAKGNILERFSAQQFPDLHSELNLSSLELGDSALYFCASSVEGGAGTSTDTQYFGPGTRLTVL.